One and the same sample provided the 7 T cell receptor beta chains below, sequenced in a study of blood T cell repertoires in COVID-19. Data came from immunoSEQ multiplex PCR; TCRdb stores just in-frame clones and leaves some out. The profile covers tens of thousands of clones, with approximately 80% appearing a single time and around 13% taken by the ten largest. The sample taken for sequencing was peripheral blood. The receptors come from a man at least 80 years old with acute or convalescent COVID-19.

The rearrangement joins TRBV24-1 to TRBJ2-3, with TRBD2 matching 7 bases. The CDR3 extends over 15 amino acids. Trimming removed 0 bases from V and 6 bases from J; junction bases left unmatched: 5. Germline V CDR1 and CDR2: KGHDR, SFDVKD. The CDR3 region has the DNA TGTGCCACCAGTGATTTGCGGGAGGCCCGGGATACGCAGTATTTT. Translated: CATSDLREARDTQYF.

The chain is built from TRBV7-6 and TRBJ2-5; tentative D call: TRBD2 (6 bases). V shed 0 bases and J shed 5 bases, with 13 bases lying between them. CDR3 length: 15 residues. Per the germline V gene, CDR1 is SGHVS and CDR2 is FNYEAQ. The CDR3 here is CASSLARGGVETQYF. The CDR3 region has the DNA TGTGCCAGCAGCTTAGCGCGCGGCGGGGTGGAGACCCAGTACTTC. The variable domain in full, with the rest retrieved from reference TRBV7-6 and TRBJ2-5, is GAGVSQSPRYKVTKRGQDVALRCDPISGHVSLYWYRQALGQGPEFLTYFNYEAQQDKSGLPNDRFSAERPEGSISTLTIQRTEQRDSAMYRCASSLARGGVETQYFGPGTRLLVL.

This clone was counted a single time. The V and J genes are TRBV3-1 (or the pseudogene TRBV3-2) and TRBJ2-4; 10 nucleotides agree with TRBD1. V lost 4 bases to trimming and J lost 1 base; unmatched junction nucleotides: 1. CDR3 length equals 15 residues. Germline V lookup: CDR1 LGHDT, CDR2 YNNKEL (reference sequence). CDR3 amino acids: CASSPGQGAKNIQYF. Here the CDR3 DNA reads TGTGCCAGCAGCCCGGGACAGGGGGCCAAAAACATTCAGTACTTC.

The chain employs TRBV27 and TRBJ1-1; 7 bases agree with TRBD1. Germline assignment: CDR1 MNHEY and CDR2 SMNVEV (reference sequence). V was pared by 3 bases and J by 1 base, with 2 bases of the junction left unmatched. The CDR3 spans 14 residues. CDR3 coding DNA: TGTGCCAGCAGTTTGGCAGGGGGGAACACTGAAGCTTTCTTT. This codes for CASSLAGGNTEAFF.

CDR3 protein: CASSPGLAGGRGELFF. CDR3 in DNA: TGTGCCAGTAGTCCCGGACTAGCGGGGGGCAGGGGGGAGCTGTTTTTT. This rearrangement joins TRBV19 to TRBJ2-2; 14 bases are a match to TRBD2. Trimming cost V 5 bases and J 8 bases; bases outside gene matches: 7. Germline V gives CDR1 LNHDA, CDR2 SQIVND (reference sequence). The CDR3 sequence is 16 residues long. Full variable domain (outside the CDR3, taken from reference TRBV19 and TRBJ2-2): DGGITQSPKYLFRKEGQNVTLSCEQNLNHDAMYWYRQDPGQGLRLIYYSQIVNDFQKGDIAEGYSVSREKKESFPLTVTSAQKNPTAFYLCASSPGLAGGRGELFFGEGSRLTVL.

The chain recombines TRBV5-1 with TRBJ2-1; D perhaps matches TRBD2 (6 bases). The CDR3 consists of 16 residues. Germline values: CDR1 SGHRS, CDR2 YFSETQ. Trimming cost V 4 bases and J 7 bases, with 21 bases left between them. CDR3 in DNA: TGCGCCAGCAGCCTCGAGGTTGGGCGGGGAGGAAATGAGCAGTTCTTC. This codes for CASSLEVGRGGNEQFF. Using reference TRBV5-1 and TRBJ2-1 for the parts outside the CDR3, the full variable domain is KAGVTQTPRYLIKTRGQQVTLSCSPISGHRSVSWYQQTPGQGLQFLFEYFSETQRNKGNFPGRFSGRQFSNSRSEMNVSTLELGDSALYLCASSLEVGRGGNEQFFGPGTRLTVL.

The CDR3 bases are TGTGCCAGCTCACTCGGGACAGAAAATGAAAAACTGTTTTTT. This sequence encodes CASSLGTENEKLFF. This chain uses TRBV18 with TRBJ1-4; 7 nucleotides agree with TRBD1. V dropped 4 bases and J dropped 5; count of bases not matched to a gene: 4. The CDR3 is made up of 14 amino acids. Germline values: CDR1 KGHSH, CDR2 LQKENI.